Sequencing of this T cell receptor (beta chain) was carried out in a study of shared clonotypes between healthy human individuals (dated by TCRdb to 2018 to 2021). In terms of the full investigation: A couple of women and a few men aged 18 to 49 years were included in the cohort. For each donor, CD4 naive and CD4 memory were each given three plates, CD8 naive was given two plates, and CD8 memory was given one plate. Blood TCR repertoires of about five healthy adults were deeply sequenced to estimate repertoire size and the extent of clonotype sharing between individuals. Different laboratories and diverse techniques were used to prepare libraries and sequence TCR repertoires, to increase sequencing depth and limit assay-specific biases. Per donor, leukapheresis produced somewhere between about 0.94 and 9 billion PBMCs.

Using the deep immunoSEQ assay, multiplex PCR amplified TCR CDR3 regions from genomic DNA. Genomic DNA extracted from each cell subset was distributed evenly over all wells of several immunoSEQ 96-well plates, and each plate served as one replicate. For sorted subsets, approximately 210 ng of genomic DNA, equivalent to 25,000 to 30,000 T cell genomes, went into each replicate PCR. The purified libraries were quantified using a Qubit 3.0 fluorometer, sized with a Bioanalyzer 2100, and then quantified again using the KAPA Library Quantification kit. Each immunoSEQ 96-well plate was sequenced on its own single-read 150-cycle Illumina NextSeq 550 flow cell. In the authors' own workflow: Because the immunoSEQ output included only junctional sequences and no quality scores, the filtering could not be the same as the filtering used for full-length reads. Sequences were annotated with PyIR, a Python wrapper for IgBLAST v1.9, using IMGT germline references to assign V/J genes and CDR3. Reads with weak V/J assignments (E-value above 1e-6), missing CDR3, stop codons, out-of-frame junctions, or ambiguous translated residues were removed. V3J clonotypes were defined as sequences sharing the same inferred V gene, J gene, and CDR3 amino acid sequence. Percentage overlap between repertoires was computed as shared unique clonotypes divided by the size of the smaller repertoire. RTK rarefaction, the Chao1 estimator, and Recon v2.1 estimates of unobserved clonotypes were used to assess repertoire richness. For all TCRbeta clonotypes obtained by the gDNA method from a few donors, generation probabilities were computed with OLGA. The immuneACCESS repertoire file appears here via TCRdb, limited to in-frame rearrangements. These files lack a portion of the clones; in checked studies, under half of the deficit traces to unresolved V genes, and the cause of the others is not known. Clonal size and the V and J genes are those of that table, whereas D and trimming came from the DNA. In this sample the table shows millions of clones, 93% of which occur a single time. The ten top clones hold 1.5% to 2% of the sample.

Broader findings and caveats from the paper: Naive subsets generally had larger estimated clonotype richness than memory subsets did. Sampling was limited to blood, and TCR repertoires in tissue likely differ from TCR repertoires in blood. Across several donors, approximately 5% of naive CD4, more than 3% of naive CD8, under 2.5% of memory CD4, and approximately 0.4% of memory CD8 clonotypes were shared. Because the study included a small number of donors, the genetic and exposure-history diversity represented was limited. Compared with non-shared clonotypes, clonotypes shared by all four sorted-subset donors had higher generation probabilities. Based on pairwise subsampling, the degree of clonotype sharing among donors was expected to be affected by sequencing depth. Even with the large sequencing depth, rarefaction of the sorted-subset datasets indicated that sequencing was incomplete.

CD8 naive samples consisted of CD45RO-negative cells that were positively selected for CCR7, yielding a CD45RA+CCR7+ population without TemRA cells. The donors were healthy, HIV-negative adults with no recently reported acute infections or vaccinations. Every donor was a Caucasian adult residing in Nashville, Tennessee, USA. Blood was collected by leukapheresis, and PBMCs were isolated by Ficoll-Histopaque density gradient centrifugation and then cryopreserved in liquid nitrogen vapor phase. Analytical flow cytometry was used to check the purity and quantity of every magnetically sorted T cell population. From each sorted fraction, genomic DNA was isolated and quantified by UV absorbance on a Nanodrop 2000c. Trimmed from V: 2 bases; trimmed from J: 7 bases; junction bases lacking a gene match: 8. CDR3 length: 15 amino acids, cysteine to phenylalanine. The CDR3 DNA has 45 bases and is translated from base 1. The germline V gene specifies MDHEN as CDR1 and SYDVKM as CDR2.

On this clone itself: Its binding antigen is unknown. Per-nucleotide qualities are absent, and no much larger clonotype sits a single base away.

The sequence is built from TRBV28 and TRBJ1-5; 7 bases in the junction line up with TRBD1. Sequenced sample: naive CD8+ T cells from PBMCs. The cell subset or site label for this specimen denotes: CD45RA+CCR7+. This clonotype originated in a man between 18 and 29 years old in good health. Some clones in this sample may be carry-over from other donors' samples. The DNA reads as follows: TGTGCCAGCAGTTTAATTATACAGGGGTACCAGCCCCAGCATTTT. This is translated as CASSLIIQGYQPQHF.